This TCR beta chain appears in the sequencing data of a study of shared clonotypes between healthy human individuals. Study summary: CD4 naive cells filled three plates per donor, CD4 memory three, CD8 naive two and CD8 memory one.

Germline CDR1 is SGHRS and CDR2 is YFSETQ. The CDR3 covers 16 residues. Between the trimmed V and J ends, which lost 4 bases and 4 bases, there was a span of 17 bases. Deep level was the assay's run setting. Data came from immunoSEQ multiplex PCR; TCRdb stores just in-frame clones and leaves some out. The sample carries about 1 million clones, around 75% recorded once. The chain uses TRBV5-1 and TRBJ2-2; D may be TRBD1 (7 bases). The sequence came from a man younger than 35 in good health. The sequenced material came from memory CD4+ T cells sorted from blood. As to subset: CD45RA-negative fraction. The CDR3 region has the DNA TGCGCCAGCAGCCCGGCAGGGGGGCCTTTCACCGGGGAGCTGTTTTTT. Amino acid sequence: CASSPAGGPFTGELFF. Full variable domain (missing parts from reference TRBV5-1 and TRBJ2-2): KAGVTQTPRYLIKTRGQQVTLSCSPISGHRSVSWYQQTPGQGLQFLFEYFSETQRNKGNFPGRFSGRQFSNSRSEMNVSTLELGDSALYLCASSPAGGPFTGELFFGEGSRLTVL.